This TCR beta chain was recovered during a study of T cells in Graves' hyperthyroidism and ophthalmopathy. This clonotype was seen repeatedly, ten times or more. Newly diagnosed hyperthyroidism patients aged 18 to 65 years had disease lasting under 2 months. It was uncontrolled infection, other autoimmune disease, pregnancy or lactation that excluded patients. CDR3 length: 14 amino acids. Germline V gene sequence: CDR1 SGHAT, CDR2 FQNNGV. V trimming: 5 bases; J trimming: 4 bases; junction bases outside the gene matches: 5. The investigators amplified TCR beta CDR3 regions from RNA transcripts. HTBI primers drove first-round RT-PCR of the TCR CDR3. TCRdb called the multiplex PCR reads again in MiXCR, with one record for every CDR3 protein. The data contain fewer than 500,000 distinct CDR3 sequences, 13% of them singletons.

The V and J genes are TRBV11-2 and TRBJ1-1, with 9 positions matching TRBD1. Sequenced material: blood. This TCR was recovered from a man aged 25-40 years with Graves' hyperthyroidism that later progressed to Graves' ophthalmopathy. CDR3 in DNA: TGTGCCAGCAGCCCTGACAGGGGGAGCACTGAAGCTTTCTTT. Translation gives CASSPDRGSTEAFF. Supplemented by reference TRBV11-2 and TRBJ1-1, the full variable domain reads EAGVAQSPRYKIIEKRQSVAFWCNPISGHATLYWYQQILGQGPKLLIQFQNNGVVDDSQLPKDRFSAERLKGVDSTLKIQPAKLEDSAVYLCASSPDRGSTEAFFGQGTRLTVV.